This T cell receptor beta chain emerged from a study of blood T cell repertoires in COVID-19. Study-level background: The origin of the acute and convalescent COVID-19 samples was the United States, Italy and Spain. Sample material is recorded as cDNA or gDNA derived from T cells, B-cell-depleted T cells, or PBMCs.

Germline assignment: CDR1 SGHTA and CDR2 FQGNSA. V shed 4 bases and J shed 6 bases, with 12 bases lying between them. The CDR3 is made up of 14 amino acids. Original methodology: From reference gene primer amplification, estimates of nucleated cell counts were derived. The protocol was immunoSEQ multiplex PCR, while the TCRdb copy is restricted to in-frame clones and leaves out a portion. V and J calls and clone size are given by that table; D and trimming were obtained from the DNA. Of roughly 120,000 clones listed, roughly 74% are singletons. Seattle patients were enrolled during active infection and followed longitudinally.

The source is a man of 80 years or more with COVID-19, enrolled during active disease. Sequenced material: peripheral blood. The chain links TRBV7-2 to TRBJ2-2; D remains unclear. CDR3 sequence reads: CASSSSPTAGELFF. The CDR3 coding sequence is TGTGCCAGCAGCTCCTCACCGACTGCCGGGGAGCTGTTTTTT.